The following is a TCR beta chain sequence with its context. Its target is unknown. They built TCR cDNA with 5'RACE template switching, a step that put in a universal primer site and UMIs. Each CDR3 protein is one row after TCRdb ran MiXCR on the 5' RACE reads. The sample has over 300,000 distinct CDR3 sequences; over 4% are singletons. V was cut by 4 bases and J by 9 bases, with 13 bases left in between. This CDR3 region has 13 residues. Germline values: CDR1 LGHDT, CDR2 YNNKEL (reference sequence). This sample was taken from a study of T cells after yellow fever vaccination. Study at large: When fractions had low cell numbers, they were prepared with SMART-Seq v4 Ultra Low Input. Findings and caveats of the study: The secondary response showed a weaker magnitude and a faster peak, day 5 versus 15. Reappearing after the booster were most of the clones from primary vaccination (around 96% CD4, 85% to 90% CD8).

This TCR came from a man younger than 35 who received the YFV17D yellow fever vaccine. The chain joins TRBV3-1 to TRBJ2-1; D possibly corresponds to TRBD2 (7 bases). The sequencing here drew on PBMCs, taken 5 days after the yellow fever booster vaccination. In nucleotides, the CDR3 is TGTGCCAGCAGCCGGGGGGGGGCCATTGAGCAGTTCTTC. This sequence encodes CASSRGGAIEQFF.